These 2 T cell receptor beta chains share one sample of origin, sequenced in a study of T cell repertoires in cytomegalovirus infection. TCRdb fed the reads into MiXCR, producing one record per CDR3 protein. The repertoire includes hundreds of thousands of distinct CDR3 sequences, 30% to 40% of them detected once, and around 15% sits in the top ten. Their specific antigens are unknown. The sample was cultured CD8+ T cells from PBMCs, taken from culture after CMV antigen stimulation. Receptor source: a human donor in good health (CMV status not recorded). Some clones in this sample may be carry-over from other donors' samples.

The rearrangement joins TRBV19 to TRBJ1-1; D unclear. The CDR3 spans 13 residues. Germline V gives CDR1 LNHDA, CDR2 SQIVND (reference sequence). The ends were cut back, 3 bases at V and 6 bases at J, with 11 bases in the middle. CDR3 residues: CASSISFKSEAFF. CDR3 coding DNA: TGTGCCAGTAGTATTTCGTTCAAGTCTGAAGCTTTCTTT. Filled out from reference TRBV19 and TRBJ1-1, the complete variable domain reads DGGITQSPKYLFRKEGQNVTLSCEQNLNHDAMYWYRQDPGQGLRLIYYSQIVNDFQKGDIAEGYSVSREKKESFPLTVTSAQKNPTAFYLCASSISFKSEAFFGQGTRLTVV.

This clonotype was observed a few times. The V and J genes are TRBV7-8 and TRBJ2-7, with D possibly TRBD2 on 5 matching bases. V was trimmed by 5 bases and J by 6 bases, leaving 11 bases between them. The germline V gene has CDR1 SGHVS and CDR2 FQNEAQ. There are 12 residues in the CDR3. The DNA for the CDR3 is TGTGCCAGCAGCCCGGGAACCCCCGAGCAGTACTTC. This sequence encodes CASSPGTPEQYF.